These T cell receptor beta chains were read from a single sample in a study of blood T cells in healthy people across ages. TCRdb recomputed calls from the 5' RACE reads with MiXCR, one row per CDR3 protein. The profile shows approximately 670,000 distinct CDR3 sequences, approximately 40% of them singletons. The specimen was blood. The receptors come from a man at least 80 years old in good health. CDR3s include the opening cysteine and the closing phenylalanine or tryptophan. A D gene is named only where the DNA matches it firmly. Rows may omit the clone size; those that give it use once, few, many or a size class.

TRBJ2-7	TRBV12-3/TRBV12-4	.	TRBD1	TGTGCCAGCAGCAGAGGACAGGGGAGGTACGAGCAGTACTTC	CASSRGQGRYEQYF
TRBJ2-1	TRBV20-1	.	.	TGCAGTGCTAGAGAACGGCTGGGGCCCTACAATGAGCAGTTCTTC	CSARERLGPYNEQFF
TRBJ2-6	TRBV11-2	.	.	TGTGCCAGCAGCCCCGCAGGAGGGCGTTTTTCTGGGGCCAACGTCCTGACTTTC	CASSPAGGRFSGANVLTF
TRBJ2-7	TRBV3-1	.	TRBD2	TGTGCCAGCAGCCACGCTAGCGGGCAAAATAGTCAGTACTTC	CASSHASGQNSQYF
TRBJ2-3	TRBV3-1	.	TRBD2	TGTGCCAGCAGCAGCGGACTAGCTCTTAGGGGTACAGATACGCAGTATTTT	CASSSGLALRGTDTQYF
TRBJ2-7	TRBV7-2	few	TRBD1	TGTGCCAGCAGCTTCCGGGACAGGGGGATTTACGAGCAGTACTTC	CASSFRDRGIYEQYF
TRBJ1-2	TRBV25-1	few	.	TGTGCCAGCAGTGGAGGGGCAGATTGCACCTTC	CASSGGADCTF
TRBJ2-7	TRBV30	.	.	TGTGCCGGGAACCGGATTTCCCACGAGCAGTACTTC	CAGNRISHEQYF
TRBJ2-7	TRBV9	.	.	TGTGCCAGCAGCGTCGACGGGAGTTCCTACTACGAGCAGTACTTC	CASSVDGSSYYEQYF
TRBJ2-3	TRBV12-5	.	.	TGTGCTAGTGGTTTGGCAGGGATCTCAGATACGCAGTATTTT	CASGLAGISDTQYF
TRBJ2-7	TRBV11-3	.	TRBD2	TGTGCCAGCAGCCCCCGGGAGGGACCCGAGCCCGAGCAGTACTTC	CASSPREGPEPEQYF
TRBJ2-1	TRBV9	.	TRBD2	TGTGCCAGCAGCGTAGTTGGAGCGGGAGGGCCTACCTACAATGAGCAGTTCTTC	CASSVVGAGGPTYNEQFF
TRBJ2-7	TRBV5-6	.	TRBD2	TGTGCCAGCAGCTTTTCTAGCGGGGGGTTGACCTACGAGCAGTACTTC	CASSFSSGGLTYEQYF
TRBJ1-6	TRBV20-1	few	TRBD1	TGCAGTGCCCAGGACAGGGGATCATCCTATAATTCACCCCTCCACTTT	CSAQDRGSSYNSPLHF
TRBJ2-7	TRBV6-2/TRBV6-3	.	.	TGTGCCAGCAGTCTGGGGGAGGTCTCCTACAATGAGCAGTACTTC	CASSLGEVSYNEQYF
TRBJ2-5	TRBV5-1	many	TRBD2	TGCGCCAGCAGTTCCGGGGGGACGGACCAAGAGACCCAGTACTTC	CASSSGGTDQETQYF
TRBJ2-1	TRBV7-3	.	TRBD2	TGTGCCAGCAGCTTAATGGGTCGTCCTGGTAGCGGGAGGAATAACGAGAGGTTGAGTGGGCAGTTCTTC	CASSLMGRPGSGRNNERLSGQFF
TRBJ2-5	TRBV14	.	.	TGTGCCAGCAGCCCGACGTTAATAGCGGAAGAGACCCAGTACTTC	CASSPTLIAEETQYF
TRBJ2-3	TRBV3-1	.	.	TGTGCCAGCAGCCAAAACCGACCCGGAGATACGCAGTATTTT	CASSQNRPGDTQYF
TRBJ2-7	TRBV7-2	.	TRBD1	TGTGCCAGCAGTCTATCGGGACAGCACTACGAGCAGTACTTC	CASSLSGQHYEQYF
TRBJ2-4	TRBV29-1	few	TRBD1	TGCAGCGTTGATCAGGGGGAGCAGTACTTC	CSVDQGEQYF
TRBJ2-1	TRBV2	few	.	TGTGCCAGCAGTGAAGTAGTAGGGCGGGGAAGCTCCTACAATGAGCAGTTCTTC	CASSEVVGRGSSYNEQFF
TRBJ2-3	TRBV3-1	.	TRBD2	TGTGCCACCTCGACTAGCGGAGAGAGCACAGATACGCAGTATTTT	CATSTSGESTDTQYF
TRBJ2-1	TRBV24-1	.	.	TGTGCCACCAGTCAGGGGTACCAAGAGACCCAGTTCTTC	CATSQGYQETQFF